This TCR beta chain was sequenced in a study of OX40 agonist ivuxolimab in advanced cancers. Libraries were prepared by immunoSEQ multiplex PCR; TCRdb keeps only in-frame clonotypes and omits some of them. In the table there are roughly 10,000 clones, over 65% of which are singletons. CDR3 size: 17 residues. CDR1 and CDR2 from the germline V gene are KGHSH and LQKENI. J lost 3 bases, V lost 3 bases, and 11 bases had no gene match. The sequences come from CD4+ or CD8+ T cells sorted from blood, collected in a trial of the OX40 agonist ivuxolimab. The sequence derives from an adult with an advanced solid tumor such as melanoma, head and neck, liver or kidney cancer. The chain recombines TRBV18 with TRBJ1-5, with 7 bases matching TRBD1. CDR3: CASSPINWTGANQPQHF. The CDR3 DNA follows: TGTGCCAGCTCACCGATTAACTGGACAGGAGCCAATCAGCCCCAGCATTTT.